One TCR beta chain is described in this entry. Its target is not known. Documented time point: after neoadjuvant nivolumab, at surgical resection. The germline V and J ends were trimmed by 3 bases and 7 bases, with 22 bases remaining between them. This CDR3 has 17 residues. Germline loops: CDR1 LNHDA, CDR2 SQIVND (reference sequence). Data came from immunoSEQ multiplex PCR; TCRdb stores just in-frame clones and leaves some out. The sample yields more than 25,000 clones, 70% to 80% seen once. These data belong to a study of neoadjuvant anti-PD-1 for oral cavity cancer. In the study overall: Patients without progression received a fourth nivolumab dose around day 43, then surgical resection on days 50-56. Broader study findings: Only a few patients per response group were TCR-analyzed; validation needed. Post-nivolumab, blood T cell clonality was significantly elevated in non-responders.

The source of this sequence is a person aged 35 to 85 with oral cavity squamous cell carcinoma. Sequenced material: PBMCs, taken after nivolumab (anti-PD-1) treatment. The V call is TRBV19, the J call TRBJ1-3, with D possibly TRBD1 on 6 matching bases. CDR3 loop: CASSMGAAVRTSNTIYF. CDR3 sequence (DNA): TGTGCCAGTAGTATGGGGGCAGCTGTAAGGACGTCGAACACCATATATTTT.